Presented here are 14 T cell receptor beta chains from one specimen sequenced in a study of shared clonotypes between healthy human individuals. Sequencing used immunoSEQ multiplex PCR; TCRdb keeps in-frame clones, though not all of them. Of fewer than 850,000 clones in the sample, roughly 96% were seen once. CD45RO-negative cells were positively selected for CCR7, leaving out terminally differentiated effector memory CD45RA+ cells. Sequencing was performed on naive CD8+ T cells sorted from blood. The receptors here all came from a man aged 25-45 years in good health.

This clone was seen just once. This chain uses TRBV5-6 with TRBJ1-1; 8 bases are shared with TRBD1. From germline, CDR1 is SGHDT and CDR2 YYEEEE. The CDR3 runs to 14 residues. V lost 0 bases and J lost 4; bases outside the gene matches: 2. CDR3 sequence reads: CASSLGQGATEAFF. The CDR3 bases are TGTGCCAGCAGCTTGGGGCAGGGGGCCACTGAAGCTTTCTTT.

The CDR3, as DNA: TGTGCCAGCAGCCTTCCCCTGGAGAGAGGGACGAACACCGGGGAGCTGTTTTTT. It is translated as CASSLPLERGTNTGELFF. The J gene is TRBJ2-2, the V gene TRBV7-6, with a tentative D call TRBD2 (5 bases). CDR3 length: 18 residues. Deletions cut 5 bases from V and 0 bases from J, with 19 bases between. The germline V gene encodes CDR1 SGHVS and CDR2 FNYEAQ.

J is TRBJ2-2 and V is TRBV11-3; D is uncertain. This CDR3 comprises 14 residues. Trimming removed 4 bases at V and 3 bases at J, with 9 bases between. CDR1 and CDR2 from the germline V gene are SGHNT and YENEEA. The CDR3 bases are TGTGCCAGCAGCTCTTTCCAAGACACCGGGGAGCTGTTTTTT. It codes for CASSSFQDTGELFF. Variable domain in full (rest from reference TRBV11-3 and TRBJ2-2): EAGVVQSPRYKIIEKKQPVAFWCNPISGHNTLYWYLQNLGQGPELLIRYENEEAVDDSQLPKDRFSAERLKGVDSTLKIQPAELGDSAVYLCASSSFQDTGELFFGEGSRLTVL.

This clone was detected only once. V and J are TRBV28 and TRBJ1-2; D gene ambiguous. Germline loops: CDR1 MDHEN, CDR2 SYDVKM. There are 11 residues in the CDR3. V was clipped by 3 bases and J by 6 bases, with 5 bases between them. The CDR3 nucleotides are TGTGCCAGCAGTTTTACGGATGGCTACACCTTC. As protein: CASSFTDGYTF.

The V call is TRBV5-4, the J call TRBJ1-2; D is ambiguous. Germline loops: CDR1 SGHNT, CDR2 YYREEE (reference sequence). Trimming pared 4 bases from V and 5 bases from J, leaving 6 bases between. This CDR3 is built from 11 residues. CDR3 sequence (DNA): TGTGCCAGCAGCACGACATATGGCTACACCTTC. Its translation: CASSTTYGYTF.

This chain links TRBV5-6 with TRBJ2-2; D gene unclear. Trimming shortened V by 1 base and J by 1 base, and 8 bases separated the two germline ends. The V gene's germline CDR1 is SGHDT and CDR2 YYEEEE. This CDR3 is 15 amino acids long. CDR3 sequence: CASSLYPLNTGELFF. DNA for the CDR3: TGTGCCAGCAGCTTGTACCCCTTGAACACCGGGGAGCTGTTTTTT. Based on the CDR3 plus reference TRBV5-6 and TRBJ2-2, the full variable domain is DAGVTQSPTHLIKTRGQQVTLRCSPKSGHDTVSWYQQALGQGPQFIFQYYEEEERQRGNFPDRFSGHQFPNYSSELNVNALLLGDSALYLCASSLYPLNTGELFFGEGSRLTVL.

The chain uses TRBV6-6 and TRBJ1-5; D may be TRBD1 (5 bases). The CDR3 extends over 13 amino acids. With 4 bases removed from V and 6 bases from J, the gap between germline ends came to 10 bases. Germline CDR1 is MNHNY and CDR2 is SVGAGI (reference sequence). CDR3 region: CASSLGTLQPQHF. The CDR3 bases are TGTGCCAGCAGTTTAGGGACCCTTCAGCCCCAGCATTTT.

This sequence joins TRBV7-3 and TRBJ2-1; 8 nucleotides align to TRBD2. The J segment lost 1 base and the V segment lost 5 bases, leaving 4 bases of the junction unmatched. The CDR3 spans 15 residues. Germline lookup yields CDR1 SGHTA and CDR2 FQGTGA. DNA for the CDR3: TGTGCCAGCAGCCCAGGACTAGCATCCTACAATGAGCAGTTCTTC. Protein: CASSPGLASYNEQFF.

DNA for the CDR3: TGTGCCAGCAGCGCGGGTGACTACTACAATGAGCAGTTCTTC. Its translation is CASSAGDYYNEQFF. This chain connects TRBV7-8 to TRBJ2-1; possible D gene TRBD2, 5 bases. The germline CDR1 and CDR2 sequences are SGHVS and FQNEAQ. With 5 bases removed from V and 3 bases from J, the gap between germline ends came to 11 bases. The CDR3 is 14 residues long.

The chain joins TRBV10-3 to TRBJ2-1, with TRBD2 matching over 11 bases. Unmatched junction bases numbered 13, after V lost 4 bases and J lost 8 bases. CDR3 length: 17 amino acids. The V gene's germline CDR1 is ENHRY and CDR2 SYGVKD. In DNA form, the CDR3 reads TGTGCCATCAGTGGTCCCGGGACTAGCGGTGGTTGGGATGAGCAGTTCTTC. Its protein product is CAISGPGTSGGWDEQFF.

The rearrangement links TRBV7-2 to TRBJ2-5; 12 bases align to TRBD2. The CDR3 runs to 17 residues. Germline V gene lookup returns CDR1 SGHTA and CDR2 FQGNSA. V gave up 5 bases and J gave up 6 bases; unmatched junction bases: 13. The CDR3 spells CASSLGVTSGSWKTQYF. DNA of the CDR3: TGTGCCAGCAGCCTAGGTGTGACTAGCGGGAGCTGGAAGACCCAGTACTTC.

The chain employs TRBV28 and TRBJ1-4, with D unclear. The germline V and J ends were trimmed by 8 bases and 4 bases, with 14 bases remaining between them. The CDR3 sequence is 14 residues long. Germline V lookup: CDR1 MDHEN, CDR2 SYDVKM. As DNA, the CDR3 is TGTGCCAGCCGTGGGCTGGAGGGTAATGAAAAACTGTTTTTT. Protein: CASRGLEGNEKLFF.

The V and J genes are TRBV11-2 and TRBJ2-3, with TRBD2 matching over 7 bases. V lost 3 bases and J lost 1; bases outside the gene matches: 10. Germline V gene lookup returns CDR1 SGHAT and CDR2 FQNNGV. This CDR3 comprises 17 residues. The CDR3 reads CASSFPFWLAGTDTQYF. The CDR3, as DNA: TGTGCCAGCAGCTTTCCCTTCTGGCTAGCGGGCACAGATACGCAGTATTTT. Full variable domain (remainder filled in from reference TRBV11-2 and TRBJ2-3): EAGVAQSPRYKIIEKRQSVAFWCNPISGHATLYWYQQILGQGPKLLIQFQNNGVVDDSQLPKDRFSAERLKGVDSTLKIQPAKLEDSAVYLCASSFPFWLAGTDTQYFGPGTRLTVL.

The rearrangement joins TRBV7-8 to TRBJ2-7; 7 bases agree with TRBD1. This CDR3 comprises 16 residues. V shed 4 bases, J shed 0 bases, and the junction held 9 bases outside the gene matches. The germline CDR1 and CDR2 sequences are SGHVS and FQNEAQ. CDR3 sequence: CASSSPTGFSSYEQYF. CDR3 coding DNA: TGTGCCAGCAGCTCCCCGACAGGGTTCAGCTCCTACGAGCAGTACTTC.